The sample holds a few counts of the clone carrying this TCR beta chain. This sample stems from a study of cytomegalovirus exposure and HLA in healthy donors. Germline CDR1 reads MNHNS; CDR2 reads SASEGT. The CDR3 is made up of 15 amino acids. The ends were cut back, 8 bases at V and 2 bases at J, with 19 bases in the middle. Primers: 60 Vbeta forward and 13 Jbeta reverse. Sequencing was performed with immunoSEQ multiplex PCR; in TCRdb, only in-frame clones are kept and a portion is missing. The sample lists approximately 37,000 clones; around 70% were seen once. Material: PBMCs. This chain joins TRBV6-1 and TRBJ2-7, with a tentative D call TRBD1 (6 bases). The receptor was isolated from a man aged 25 to 40 in good health and CMV-seronegative. The CDR3 loop reads CASGTQTQGTYEQYF. The CDR3 nucleotides are TGTGCCAGCGGGACACAGACGCAAGGCACCTACGAGCAGTACTTC.